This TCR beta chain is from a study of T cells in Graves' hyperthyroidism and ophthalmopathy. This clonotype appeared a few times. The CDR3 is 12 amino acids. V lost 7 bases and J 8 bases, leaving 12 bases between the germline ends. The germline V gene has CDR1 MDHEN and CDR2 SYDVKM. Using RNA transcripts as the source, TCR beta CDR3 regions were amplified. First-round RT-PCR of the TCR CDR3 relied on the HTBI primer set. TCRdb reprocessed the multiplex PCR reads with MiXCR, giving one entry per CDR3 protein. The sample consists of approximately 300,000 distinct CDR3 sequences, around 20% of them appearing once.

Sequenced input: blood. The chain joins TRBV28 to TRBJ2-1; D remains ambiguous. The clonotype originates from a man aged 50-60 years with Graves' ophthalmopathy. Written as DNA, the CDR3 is TGTGCCAGCAAGTTCCAGGACGATGAGCAGTTCTTC. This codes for CASKFQDDEQFF.